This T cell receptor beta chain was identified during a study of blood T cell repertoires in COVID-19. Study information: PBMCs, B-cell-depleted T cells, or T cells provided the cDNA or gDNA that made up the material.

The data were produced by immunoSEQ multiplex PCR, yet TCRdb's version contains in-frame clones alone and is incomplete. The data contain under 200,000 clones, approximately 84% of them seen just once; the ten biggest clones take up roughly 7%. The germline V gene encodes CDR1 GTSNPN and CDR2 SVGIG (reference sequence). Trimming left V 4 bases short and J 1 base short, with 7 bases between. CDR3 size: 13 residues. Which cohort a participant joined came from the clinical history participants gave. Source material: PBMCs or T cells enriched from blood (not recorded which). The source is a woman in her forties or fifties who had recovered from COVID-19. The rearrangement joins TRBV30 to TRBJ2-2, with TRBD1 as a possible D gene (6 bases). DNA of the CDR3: TGTGCCTGGAACAGGGTGAACACCGGGGAGCTGTTTTTT. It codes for CAWNRVNTGELFF. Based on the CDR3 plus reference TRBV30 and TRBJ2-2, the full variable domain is SQTIHQWPATLVQPVGSPLSLECTVEGTSNPNLYWYRQAAGRGLQLLFYSVGIGQISSEVPQNLSASRPQDRQFILSSKKLLLSDSGFYLCAWNRVNTGELFFGEGSRLTVL.